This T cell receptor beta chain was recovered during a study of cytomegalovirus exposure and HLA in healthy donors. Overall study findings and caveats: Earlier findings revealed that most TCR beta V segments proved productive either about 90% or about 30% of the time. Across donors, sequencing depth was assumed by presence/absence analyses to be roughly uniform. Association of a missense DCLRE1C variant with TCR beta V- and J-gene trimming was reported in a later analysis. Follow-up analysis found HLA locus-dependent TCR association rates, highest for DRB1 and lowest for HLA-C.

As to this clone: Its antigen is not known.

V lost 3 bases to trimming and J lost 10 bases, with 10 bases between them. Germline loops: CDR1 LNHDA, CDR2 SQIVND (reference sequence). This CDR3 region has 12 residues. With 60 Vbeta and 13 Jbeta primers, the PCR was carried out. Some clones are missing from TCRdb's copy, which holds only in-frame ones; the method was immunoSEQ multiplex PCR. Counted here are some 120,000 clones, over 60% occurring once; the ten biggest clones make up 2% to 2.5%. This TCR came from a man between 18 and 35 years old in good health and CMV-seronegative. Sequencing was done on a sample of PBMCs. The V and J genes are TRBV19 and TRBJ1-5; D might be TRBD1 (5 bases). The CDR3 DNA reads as TGTGCCAGTAGTATTGTCCAGGGCCCCCAGCATTTT. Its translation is CASSIVQGPQHF. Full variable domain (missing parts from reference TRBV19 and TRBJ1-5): DGGITQSPKYLFRKEGQNVTLSCEQNLNHDAMYWYRQDPGQGLRLIYYSQIVNDFQKGDIAEGYSVSREKKESFPLTVTSAQKNPTAFYLCASSIVQGPQHFGDGTRLSIL.